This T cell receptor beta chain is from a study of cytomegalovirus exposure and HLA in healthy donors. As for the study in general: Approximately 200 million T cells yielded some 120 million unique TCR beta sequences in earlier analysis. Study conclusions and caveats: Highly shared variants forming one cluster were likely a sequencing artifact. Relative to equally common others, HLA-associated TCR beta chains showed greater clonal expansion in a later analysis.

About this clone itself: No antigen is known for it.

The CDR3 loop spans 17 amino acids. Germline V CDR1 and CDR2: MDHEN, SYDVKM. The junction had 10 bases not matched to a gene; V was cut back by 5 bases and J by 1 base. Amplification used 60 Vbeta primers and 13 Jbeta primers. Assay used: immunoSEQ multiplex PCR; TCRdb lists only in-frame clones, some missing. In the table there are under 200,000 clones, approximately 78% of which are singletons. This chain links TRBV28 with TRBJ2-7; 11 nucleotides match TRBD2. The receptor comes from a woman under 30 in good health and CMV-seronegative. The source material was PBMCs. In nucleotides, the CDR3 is TGTGCCAGCAGTCCCGGGATAGCGGGAGGGGTATCCTACGAGCAGTACTTC. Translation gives CASSPGIAGGVSYEQYF.